One and the same sample provided the 21 T cell receptor beta chains below, sequenced in a study of cytotoxic CD8 clonotypes in ibrutinib-treated CLL. Only in-frame clones appear in the TCRdb table, and some are missing; sequencing was by immunoSEQ multiplex PCR. Here the sample spans approximately 50,000 clones, about three quarters being singletons. This specimen was PBMCs, taken after 12 months of ibrutinib treatment. The receptors were sampled from a human donor with chronic lymphocytic leukemia.

This clone appeared a few times. The chain recombines TRBV27 with TRBJ2-2; 7 nucleotides line up with TRBD2. Germline V CDR1 and CDR2: MNHEY, SMNVEV (reference sequence). This CDR3 spans 15 amino acids. The junction had 5 bases not matched to a gene; V was cut back by 7 bases and J by 0 bases. CDR3 bases: TGTGCCAGCACGGCAGGGAGGGCGAACACCGGGGAGCTGTTTTTT. Translating gives CASTAGRANTGELFF.

V usage is TRBV5-1 and J usage is TRBJ1-1; D gene unclear. Germline assignment: CDR1 SGHRS and CDR2 YFSETQ. V gave up 0 bases and J gave up 0 bases, with 6 bases separating them. The CDR3 sequence is 14 residues long. Written as DNA, the CDR3 is TGCGCCAGCAGCTTGGTACAAATGAACACTGAAGCTTTCTTT. Protein: CASSLVQMNTEAFF.

This chain links TRBV5-1 with TRBJ2-3; 12 positions match TRBD1. Unmatched junction bases numbered 4, after V lost 7 bases and J lost 7 bases. Germline V gene data show CDR1 as SGHRS and CDR2 as YFSETQ. This CDR3 is 13 amino acids long. CDR3: CASGTGGSNTQYF. The CDR3 DNA follows: TGCGCCAGCGGGACAGGGGGCTCGAATACGCAGTATTTT.

This clone was seen more than once but under ten times. This chain joins TRBV5-6 and TRBJ1-2; D unclear. The V end was cut by 10 bases, the J end by 1 base, with 11 bases between. CDR1 SGHDT and CDR2 YYEEEE come from the germline V gene. The CDR3 runs 12 residues. CDR3 coding DNA: TGTGCCTCCCGGGTTGGTAACTATGGCTACACCTTC. It yields the protein CASRVGNYGYTF. The whole variable domain, filled in from reference TRBV5-6 and TRBJ1-2, reads DAGVTQSPTHLIKTRGQQVTLRCSPKSGHDTVSWYQQALGQGPQFIFQYYEEEERQRGNFPDRFSGHQFPNYSSELNVNALLLGDSALYLCASRVGNYGYTFGSGTRLTVV.

The chain carries TRBV7-2 and TRBJ2-3; no firm D call. CDR1 is SGHTA, CDR2 FQGNSA, per germline. CDR3 length equals 13 residues. V dropped 2 bases and J dropped 4 bases, with 7 bases sitting between them. CDR3 sequence: CASSLSSPDTQYF. The CDR3 DNA is TGTGCCAGCAGCTTATCATCCCCAGATACGCAGTATTTT.

The chain is built from TRBV5-5 and TRBJ2-3, with 9 bases identical to TRBD1. This CDR3 is built from 18 residues. Losses at the gene ends were 3 bases for V and 2 bases for J; bases not matched to a gene: 13. Germline V gene sequence: CDR1 SGHKS, CDR2 YYEKEE (reference sequence). The CDR3 here is CASSSTNRDRVITDTQYF. CDR3 nucleotides: TGTGCCAGCAGCTCGACTAACCGGGACAGGGTAATCACAGATACGCAGTATTTT.

The J gene is TRBJ2-5, the V gene TRBV18; a weak D match, TRBD1 (6 bases). Deletions cut 4 bases from V and 5 bases from J, with 14 bases between. This CDR3 has 14 amino acids. CDR1 and CDR2 (germline): KGHSH, LQKENI. As DNA, the CDR3 is TGTGCCAGCTCACGTGCACAGGGTCTCGAGACCCAGTACTTC. It encodes CASSRAQGLETQYF.

The chain links TRBV10-3 to TRBJ2-1; 9 bases are a match to TRBD2. This CDR3 contains 13 residues. Germline V lookup: CDR1 ENHRY, CDR2 SYGVKD. Trimming cost V 7 bases and J 7 bases; bases outside gene matches: 5. The CDR3 sequence: CAITSGAINEQFF. The CDR3 bases are TGTGCCATCACTAGCGGGGCAATAAATGAGCAGTTCTTC.

The rearrangement links TRBV18 to TRBJ1-5; D uncertain. The V end lost 3 bases, the J end lost 1 base, and 7 bases lay between the germline ends. The CDR3 covers 14 residues. Germline V gene data show CDR1 as KGHSH and CDR2 as LQKENI. The CDR3 here is CASSPVSSNQPQHF. DNA for the CDR3: TGTGCCAGCTCACCGGTATCGAGCAATCAGCCCCAGCATTTT.

There are a few counts of this clone. J is TRBJ2-6 and V is TRBV11-2; D is unresolved. CDR1 and CDR2 (germline): SGHAT, FQNNGV. V gave up 1 base and J gave up 3 bases, with 1 base separating them. The CDR3 contains 13 residues. DNA for the CDR3: TGTGCCAGCAGCTTAGTTGGGGCCAACGTCCTGACTTTC. Protein: CASSLVGANVLTF.

The chain uses TRBV11-2 and TRBJ2-7, with D perhaps matching TRBD1 or TRBD2 (6 bases each). Per germline, CDR1 SGHAT and CDR2 FQNNGV. The ends were cut back, 5 bases at V and 7 bases at J, with 27 bases in the middle. The CDR3 extends over 17 amino acids. This CDR3 is CASSPPGAPPAMCEQYF. In nucleotides, the CDR3 is TGTGCCAGCAGCCCGCCGGGGGCCCCGCCGGCTATGTGTGAGCAGTACTTC. Together with reference TRBV11-2 and TRBJ2-7, the CDR3 gives the full variable domain: EAGVAQSPRYKIIEKRQSVAFWCNPISGHATLYWYQQILGQGPKLLIQFQNNGVVDDSQLPKDRFSAERLKGVDSTLKIQPAKLEDSAVYLCASSPPGAPPAMCEQYFGPGTRLTVT.

This chain connects TRBV28 to TRBJ2-7, with TRBD2 identical over 9 bases. V lost 7 bases and J lost 6; bases outside the gene matches: 10. The CDR3 has 14 residues. Germline lookup yields CDR1 MDHEN and CDR2 SYDVKM. CDR3 in amino acids: CASTHSAGGFEQYF. In DNA, the CDR3 is TGTGCCAGCACCCATTCAGCGGGAGGTTTCGAGCAGTACTTC.

The chain has TRBV7-9 and TRBJ2-3; TRBD1 agrees at 8 bases. This CDR3 contains 16 residues. Per germline, CDR1 SEHNR and CDR2 FQNEAQ (reference sequence). The V and J ends lost 3 bases and 3 bases, in that order; junction bases with no gene match: 8. The CDR3 reads CASSFRQGALTDTQYF. The DNA for the CDR3 is TGTGCCAGCAGCTTTCGGCAGGGGGCCTTGACAGATACGCAGTATTTT.

The CDR3 sequence is CATSRGENRVQPQHF. The CDR3 DNA follows: TGTGCCACCAGCAGAGGGGAAAACAGGGTGCAGCCCCAGCATTTT. The chain uses TRBV15 and TRBJ1-5, with D maybe TRBD1 (6 bases). This CDR3 has 15 residues. V was trimmed by 1 base and J by 7 bases, leaving 14 bases between them. Germline assignment: CDR1 LNHNV and CDR2 YYDKDF (reference sequence). The variable domain in full, completed from reference TRBV15 and TRBJ1-5, reads DAMVIQNPRYQVTQFGKPVTLSCSQTLNHNVMYWYQQKSSQAPKLLFHYYDKDFNNEADTPDNFQSRRPNTSFCFLDIRSPGLGDTAMYLCATSRGENRVQPQHFGDGTRLSIL.

The chain carries TRBV27 and TRBJ1-2; 8 nucleotides line up with TRBD1. Per germline, CDR1 MNHEY and CDR2 SMNVEV (reference sequence). The CDR3 is 14 amino acids. Trimming at V came to 0 bases and at J to 7 bases, leaving 4 bases not matched to a gene. The CDR3: CASSLSGQVGGYTF. CDR3 bases: TGTGCCAGCAGTTTATCGGGACAGGTCGGTGGCTACACCTTC.

The DNA for the CDR3 is TGCAGTGCTAGACAAAACAATGAGCAGTTCTTC. It codes for CSARQNNEQFF. The V and J genes are TRBV20-1 and TRBJ2-1; D call uncertain. V shed 2 bases and J shed 5 bases, with 4 bases lying between them. The germline V gene has CDR1 DFQATT and CDR2 SNEGSKA (reference sequence). There are 11 residues in the CDR3.

J is TRBJ2-3 and V is TRBV4-1, with 8 bases that match TRBD1. From germline, CDR1 is MGHRA and CDR2 YSYEKL. This CDR3 is 14 amino acids long. J gave up 5 bases and V 6 bases, and 7 bases lay outside the gene matches. In DNA, the CDR3 is TGCGCCAGCAGAAAGCAGGGGGCCATAGATACGCAGTATTTT. This gives the protein CASRKQGAIDTQYF.

The rearrangement joins TRBV5-1 to TRBJ2-1; no firm D call. Germline CDR1 SGHRS, CDR2 YFSETQ. There are 14 residues in the CDR3. Trimming stripped 4 bases from V and 5 bases from J, with 13 bases between. CDR3 sequence (DNA): TGCGCCAGCAGCCTCCCGCCTGCCGACAATGAGCAGTTCTTC. Its protein is CASSLPPADNEQFF.

The gene calls are TRBV2 and TRBJ2-2, with D perhaps matching TRBD1 or TRBD2 (5 bases each). This CDR3 contains 15 residues. Germline CDR1 and CDR2: SNHLY and FYNNEI. V was shortened by 1 base and J by 7 bases, with 13 bases between the two germline ends. This CDR3 is CASSEGGWGNGELFF. The CDR3 bases are TGTGCCAGCAGTGAAGGAGGCTGGGGGAACGGGGAGCTGTTTTTT. Complete variable domain (other parts from reference TRBV2 and TRBJ2-2): EPEVTQTPSHQVTQMGQEVILRCVPISNHLYFYWYRQILGQKVEFLVSFYNNEISEKSEIFDDQFSVERPDGSNFTLKIRSTKLEDSAMYFCASSEGGWGNGELFFGEGSRLTVL.

This CDR3 reads CASSLMGGGQAETQYF. The CDR3 coding sequence is TGTGCCAGCAGCTTAATGGGTGGGGGACAAGCAGAGACCCAGTACTTC. The rearrangement joins TRBV7-3 to TRBJ2-5; D may be TRBD1 (6 bases). The germline CDR1 and CDR2 sequences are SGHTA and FQGTGA. This CDR3 has 16 residues. Trimming cost V 1 base and J 4 bases, with 16 bases left between them.

The chain employs TRBV7-6 and TRBJ2-7, with 14 nucleotides matching TRBD2. The V and J ends lost 5 bases and 0 bases, in that order; junction bases with no gene match: 9. This CDR3 is built from 18 residues. Germline loops: CDR1 SGHVS, CDR2 FNYEAQ. The CDR3 DNA follows: TGTGCCAGCAGCCCGGGGACTAGCGGGAGTTACCTCTCCTACGAGCAGTACTTC. Protein product: CASSPGTSGSYLSYEQYF.